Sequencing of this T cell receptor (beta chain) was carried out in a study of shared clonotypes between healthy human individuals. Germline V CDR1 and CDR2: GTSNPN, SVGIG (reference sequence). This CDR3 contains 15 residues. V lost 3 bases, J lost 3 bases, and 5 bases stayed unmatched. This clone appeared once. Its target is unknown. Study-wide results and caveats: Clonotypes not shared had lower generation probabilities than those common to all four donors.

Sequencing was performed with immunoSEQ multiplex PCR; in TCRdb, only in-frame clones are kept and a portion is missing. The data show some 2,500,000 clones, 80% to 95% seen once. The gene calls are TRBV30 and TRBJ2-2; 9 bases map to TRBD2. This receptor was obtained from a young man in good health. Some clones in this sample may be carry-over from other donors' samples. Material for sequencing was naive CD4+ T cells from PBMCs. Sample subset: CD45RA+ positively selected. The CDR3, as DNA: TGTGCCTGGAGCCTTAGCGGGAGTTACACCGGGGAGCTGTTTTTT. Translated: CAWSLSGSYTGELFF. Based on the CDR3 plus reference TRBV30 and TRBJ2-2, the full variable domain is SQTIHQWPATLVQPVGSPLSLECTVEGTSNPNLYWYRQAAGRGLQLLFYSVGIGQISSEVPQNLSASRPQDRQFILSSKKLLLSDSGFYLCAWSLSGSYTGELFFGEGSRLTVL.